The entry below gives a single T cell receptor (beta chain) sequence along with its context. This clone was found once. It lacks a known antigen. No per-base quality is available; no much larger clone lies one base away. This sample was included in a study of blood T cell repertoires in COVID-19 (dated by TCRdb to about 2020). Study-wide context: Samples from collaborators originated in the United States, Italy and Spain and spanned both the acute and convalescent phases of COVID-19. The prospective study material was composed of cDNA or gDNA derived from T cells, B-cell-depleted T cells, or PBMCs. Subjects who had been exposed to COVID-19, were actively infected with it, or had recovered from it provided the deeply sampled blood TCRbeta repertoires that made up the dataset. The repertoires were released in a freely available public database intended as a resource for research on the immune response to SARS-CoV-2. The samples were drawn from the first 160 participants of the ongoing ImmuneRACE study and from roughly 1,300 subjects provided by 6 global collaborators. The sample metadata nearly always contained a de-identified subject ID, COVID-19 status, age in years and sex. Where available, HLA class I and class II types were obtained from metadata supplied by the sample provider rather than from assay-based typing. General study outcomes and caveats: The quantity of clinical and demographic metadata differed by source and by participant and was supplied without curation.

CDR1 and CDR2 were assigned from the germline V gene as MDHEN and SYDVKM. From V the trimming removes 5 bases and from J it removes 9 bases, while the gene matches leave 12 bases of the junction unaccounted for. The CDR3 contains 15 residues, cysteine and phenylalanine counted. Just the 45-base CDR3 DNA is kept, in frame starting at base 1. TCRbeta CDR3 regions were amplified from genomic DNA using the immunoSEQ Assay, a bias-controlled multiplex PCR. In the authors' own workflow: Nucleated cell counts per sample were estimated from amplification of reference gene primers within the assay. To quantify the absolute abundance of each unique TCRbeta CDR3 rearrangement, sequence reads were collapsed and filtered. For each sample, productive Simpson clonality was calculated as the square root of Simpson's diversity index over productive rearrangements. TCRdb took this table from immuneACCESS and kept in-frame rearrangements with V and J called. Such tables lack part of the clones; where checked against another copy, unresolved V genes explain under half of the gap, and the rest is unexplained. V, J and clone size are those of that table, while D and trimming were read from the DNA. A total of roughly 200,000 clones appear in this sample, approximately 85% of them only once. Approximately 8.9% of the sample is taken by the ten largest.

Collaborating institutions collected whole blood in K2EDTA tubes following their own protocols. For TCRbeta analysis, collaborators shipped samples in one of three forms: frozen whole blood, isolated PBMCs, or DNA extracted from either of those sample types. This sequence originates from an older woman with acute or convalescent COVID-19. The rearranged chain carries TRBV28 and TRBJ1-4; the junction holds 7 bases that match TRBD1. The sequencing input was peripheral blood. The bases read TGTGCCAGCAGTCCCCAGGGGACAGCGAGAAAAAAACTGTTTTTT. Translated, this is CASSPQGTARKKLFF.